This record covers a single TCR beta chain. The antigen is unknown. The method was immunoSEQ multiplex PCR; TCRdb's version includes in-frame clones alone and lacks a portion of them. This sample has 90,000 to 95,000 clones, with 80% to 95% found just once. The germline CDR1 and CDR2 sequences are PRHDT and FYEKMQ (reference sequence). V lost 4 bases, J lost 2 bases, and 6 bases lay in between. The CDR3 runs 12 residues. The data belong to a study of siplizumab effects on memory and regulatory T cells. Regarding the study as a whole: A mean of about 62% of mappable alloreactive CD4+ clones were Treg-derived with siplizumab, compared with 26.9% in controls.

Sequenced: CD8+ T cells sorted from blood. The chain couples TRBV13 to TRBJ2-7, with D unclear. The TCR originated in a human donor in good health. In DNA, the CDR3 is TGTGCCAGCAGCTCCAGCGCCTACGAGCAGTACTTC. Translating gives CASSSSAYEQYF.